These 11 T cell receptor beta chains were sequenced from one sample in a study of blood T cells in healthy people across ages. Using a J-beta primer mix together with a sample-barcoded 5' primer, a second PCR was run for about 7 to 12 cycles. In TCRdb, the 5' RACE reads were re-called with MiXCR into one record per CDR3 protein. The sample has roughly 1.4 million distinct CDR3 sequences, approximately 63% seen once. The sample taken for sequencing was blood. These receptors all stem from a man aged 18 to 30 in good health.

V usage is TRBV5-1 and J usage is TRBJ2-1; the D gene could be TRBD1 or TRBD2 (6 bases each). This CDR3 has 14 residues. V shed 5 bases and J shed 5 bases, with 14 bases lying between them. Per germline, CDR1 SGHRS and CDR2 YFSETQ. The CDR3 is CASRVGGPNNEQFF. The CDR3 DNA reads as TGCGCCAGCAGGGTGGGGGGCCCCAACAATGAGCAGTTCTTC.

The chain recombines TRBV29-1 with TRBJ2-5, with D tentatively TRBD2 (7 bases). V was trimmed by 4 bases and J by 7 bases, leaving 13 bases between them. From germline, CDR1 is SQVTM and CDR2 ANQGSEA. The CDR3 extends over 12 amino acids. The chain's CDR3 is CSVGEGGGTQYF. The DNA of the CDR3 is TGCAGCGTTGGAGAGGGAGGGGGGACCCAGTACTTC.

For the CDR3, the DNA is TGCAGTGCTACCGGGGCCTCCTACGAGCAGTACTTC. This translates into CSATGASYEQYF. The J gene is TRBJ2-7, the V gene TRBV20-1, with D possibly being TRBD1 or TRBD2 (5 bases each). The CDR3 extends over 12 amino acids. The germline CDR1 and CDR2 sequences are DFQATT and SNEGSKA (reference sequence). Trimming cost V 4 bases and J 0 bases, with 7 bases left between them.

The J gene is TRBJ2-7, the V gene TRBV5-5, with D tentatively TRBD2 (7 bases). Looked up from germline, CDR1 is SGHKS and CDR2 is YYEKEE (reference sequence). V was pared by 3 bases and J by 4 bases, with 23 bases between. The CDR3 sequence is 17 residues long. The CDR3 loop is CASSSHGGQGGLYEQYF. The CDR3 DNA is TGTGCCAGCAGCTCCCACGGGGGGCAGGGAGGGCTATACGAGCAGTACTTC.

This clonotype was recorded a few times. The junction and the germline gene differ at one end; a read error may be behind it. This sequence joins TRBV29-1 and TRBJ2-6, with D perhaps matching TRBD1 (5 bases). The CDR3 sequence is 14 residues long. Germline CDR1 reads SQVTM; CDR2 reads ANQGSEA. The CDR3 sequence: CSVTAVGGANVLTF. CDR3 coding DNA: TGCAGCGTTACAGCCGTAGGTGGGGCCAACGTCCTGACTTTT.

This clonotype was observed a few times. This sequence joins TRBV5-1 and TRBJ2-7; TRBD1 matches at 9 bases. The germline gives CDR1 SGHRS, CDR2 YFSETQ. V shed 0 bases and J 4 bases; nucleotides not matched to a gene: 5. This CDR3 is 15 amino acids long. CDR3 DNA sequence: TGCGCCAGCAGCTTGGGGGACAGGGAAATTTACGAGCAGTACTTC. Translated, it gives CASSLGDREIYEQYF.

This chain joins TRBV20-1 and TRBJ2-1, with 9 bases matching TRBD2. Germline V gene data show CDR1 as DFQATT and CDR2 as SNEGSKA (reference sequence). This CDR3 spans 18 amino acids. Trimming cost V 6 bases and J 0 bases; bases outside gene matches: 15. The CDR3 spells CSAPLNSGRAGSYNEQFF. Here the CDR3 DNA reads TGCAGTGCCCCTCTGAATAGCGGGAGAGCGGGCTCCTACAATGAGCAGTTCTTC.

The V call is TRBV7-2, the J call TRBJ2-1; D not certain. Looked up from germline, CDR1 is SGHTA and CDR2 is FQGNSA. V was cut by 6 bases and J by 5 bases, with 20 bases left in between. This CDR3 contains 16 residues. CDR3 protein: CASSPSRRSPHNEQFF. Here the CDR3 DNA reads TGTGCCAGCAGTCCTAGTCGCAGGTCACCCCACAATGAGCAGTTCTTC.

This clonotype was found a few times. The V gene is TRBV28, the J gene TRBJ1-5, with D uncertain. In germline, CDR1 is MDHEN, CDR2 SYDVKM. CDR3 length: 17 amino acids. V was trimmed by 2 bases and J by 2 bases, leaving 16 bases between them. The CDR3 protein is CASSLPYWARGNQPQHF. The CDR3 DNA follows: TGTGCCAGCAGTTTACCCTATTGGGCTAGGGGCAATCAGCCCCAGCATTTT.

CDR3 DNA sequence: TGTGCCAGCAGTGAATACACCTTTATAGAGCAGTACTTC. Amino acids: CASSEYTFIEQYF. The chain recombines TRBV2 with TRBJ2-7, with unresolved D. This CDR3 region has 13 residues. V was shortened by 2 bases and J by 7 bases, with 12 bases between the two germline ends. Germline V lookup: CDR1 SNHLY, CDR2 FYNNEI.

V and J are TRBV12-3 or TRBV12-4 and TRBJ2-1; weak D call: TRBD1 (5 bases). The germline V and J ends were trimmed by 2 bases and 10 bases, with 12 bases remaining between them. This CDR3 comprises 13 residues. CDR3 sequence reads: CASSLTLRVEQFF. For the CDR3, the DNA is TGTGCCAGCAGTTTAACGCTCAGGGTCGAGCAGTTCTTC.